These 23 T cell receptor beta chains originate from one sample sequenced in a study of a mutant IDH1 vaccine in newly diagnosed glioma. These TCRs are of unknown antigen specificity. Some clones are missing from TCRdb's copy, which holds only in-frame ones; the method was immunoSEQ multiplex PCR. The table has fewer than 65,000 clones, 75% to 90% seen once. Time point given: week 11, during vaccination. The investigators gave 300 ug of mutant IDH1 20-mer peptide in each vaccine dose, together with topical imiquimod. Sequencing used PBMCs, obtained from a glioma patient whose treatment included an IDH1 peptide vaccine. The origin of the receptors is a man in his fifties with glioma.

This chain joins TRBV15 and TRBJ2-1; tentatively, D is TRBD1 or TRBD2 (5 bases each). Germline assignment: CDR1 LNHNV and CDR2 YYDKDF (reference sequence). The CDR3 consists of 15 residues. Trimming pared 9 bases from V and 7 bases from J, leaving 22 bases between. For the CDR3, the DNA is TGTGCCACGGGTGTCGGGGCCGATCTGGGTAATGAGCAGTTCTTC. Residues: CATGVGADLGNEQFF. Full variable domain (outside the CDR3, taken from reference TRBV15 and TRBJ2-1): DAMVIQNPRYQVTQFGKPVTLSCSQTLNHNVMYWYQQKSSQAPKLLFHYYDKDFNNEADTPDNFQSRRPNTSFCFLDIRSPGLGDTAMYLCATGVGADLGNEQFFGPGTRLTVL.

Written as DNA, the CDR3 is TGTGCCAGCCGGTTTGAGGTTGGTTCAAGCACTGAAGCTTTCTTT. This encodes CASRFEVGSSTEAFF. The V and J genes are TRBV6-6 and TRBJ1-1; no clear D gene. Trimming pared 8 bases from V and 4 bases from J, leaving 20 bases between. Looked up from germline, CDR1 is MNHNY and CDR2 is SVGAGI (reference sequence). The CDR3 loop spans 15 amino acids.

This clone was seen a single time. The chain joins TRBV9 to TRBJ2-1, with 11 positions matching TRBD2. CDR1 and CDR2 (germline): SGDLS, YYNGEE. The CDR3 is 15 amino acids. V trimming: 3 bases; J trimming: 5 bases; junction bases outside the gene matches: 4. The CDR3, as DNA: TGTGCCAGCAGCGCGGATAGCGGGGGGGACAATGAGCAGTTCTTC. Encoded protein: CASSADSGGDNEQFF.

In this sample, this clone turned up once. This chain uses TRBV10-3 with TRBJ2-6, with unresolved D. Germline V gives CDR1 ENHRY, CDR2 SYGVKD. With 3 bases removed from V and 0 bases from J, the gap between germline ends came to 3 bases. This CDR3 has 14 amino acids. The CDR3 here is CAISDSSGANVLTF. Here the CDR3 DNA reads TGTGCCATCAGTGACAGCTCTGGGGCCAACGTCCTGACTTTC.

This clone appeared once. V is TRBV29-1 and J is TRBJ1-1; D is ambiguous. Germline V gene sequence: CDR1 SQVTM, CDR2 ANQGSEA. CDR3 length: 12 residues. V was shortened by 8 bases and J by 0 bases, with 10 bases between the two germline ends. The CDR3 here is CSCLSMNTEAFF. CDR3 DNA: TGCAGCTGTCTATCCATGAACACTGAAGCTTTCTTT.

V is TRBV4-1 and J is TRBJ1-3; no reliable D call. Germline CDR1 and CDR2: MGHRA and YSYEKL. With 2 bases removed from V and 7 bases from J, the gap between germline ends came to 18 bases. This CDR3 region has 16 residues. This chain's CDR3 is CASSQRREVIRNTIYF. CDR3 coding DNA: TGCGCCAGCAGCCAAAGGAGGGAGGTTATCCGGAACACCATATATTTT.

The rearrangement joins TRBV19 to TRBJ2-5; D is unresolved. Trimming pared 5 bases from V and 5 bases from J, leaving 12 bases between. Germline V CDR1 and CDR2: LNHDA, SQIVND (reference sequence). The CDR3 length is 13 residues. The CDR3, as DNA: TGTGCCAGTAGTGTATACTCGAAGGAGACCCAGTACTTC. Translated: CASSVYSKETQYF.

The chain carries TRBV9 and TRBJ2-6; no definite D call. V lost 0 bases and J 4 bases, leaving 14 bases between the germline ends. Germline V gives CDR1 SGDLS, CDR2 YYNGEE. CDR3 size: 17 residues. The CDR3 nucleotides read TGTGCCAGCAGCGTAGGTATAGGGCTCCTCGGGGCCAACGTCCTGACTTTC. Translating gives CASSVGIGLLGANVLTF.

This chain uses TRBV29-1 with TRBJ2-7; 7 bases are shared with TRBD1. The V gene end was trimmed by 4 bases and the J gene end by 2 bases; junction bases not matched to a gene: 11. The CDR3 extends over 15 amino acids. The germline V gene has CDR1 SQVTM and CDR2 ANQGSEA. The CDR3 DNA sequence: TGCAGCGTTGTAGGCCGGGACAGTGCCACCTACGAGCAGTACTTC. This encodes CSVVGRDSATYEQYF.

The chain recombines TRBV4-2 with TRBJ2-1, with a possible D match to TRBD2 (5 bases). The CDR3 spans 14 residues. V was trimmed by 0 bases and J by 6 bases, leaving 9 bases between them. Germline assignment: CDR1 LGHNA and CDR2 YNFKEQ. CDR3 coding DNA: TGTGCCAGCAGCCAAGAGGGGAGTATCAATGAGCAGTTCTTC. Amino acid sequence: CASSQEGSINEQFF.

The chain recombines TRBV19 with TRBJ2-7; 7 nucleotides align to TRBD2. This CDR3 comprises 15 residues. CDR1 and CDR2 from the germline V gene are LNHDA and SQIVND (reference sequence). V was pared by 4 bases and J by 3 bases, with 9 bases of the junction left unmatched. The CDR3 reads CASSKSRGEGYEQYF. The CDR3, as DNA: TGTGCCAGTAGTAAAAGTAGAGGGGAGGGCTACGAGCAGTACTTC.

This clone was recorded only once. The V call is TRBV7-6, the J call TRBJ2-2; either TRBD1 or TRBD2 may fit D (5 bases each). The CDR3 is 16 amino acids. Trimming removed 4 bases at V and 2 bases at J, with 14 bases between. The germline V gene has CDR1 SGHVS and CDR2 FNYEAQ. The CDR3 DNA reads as TGTGCCAGCAGCTGGACTGGGGCCGGTAACACCGGGGAGCTGTTTTTT. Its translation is CASSWTGAGNTGELFF.

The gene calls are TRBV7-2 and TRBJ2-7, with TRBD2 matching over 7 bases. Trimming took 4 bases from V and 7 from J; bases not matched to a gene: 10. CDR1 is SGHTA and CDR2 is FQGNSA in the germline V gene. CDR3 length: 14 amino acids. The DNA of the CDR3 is TGTGCCAGCAGCTCAAATAGCGGGCGTGGGGAGCAGTACTTC. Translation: CASSSNSGRGEQYF.

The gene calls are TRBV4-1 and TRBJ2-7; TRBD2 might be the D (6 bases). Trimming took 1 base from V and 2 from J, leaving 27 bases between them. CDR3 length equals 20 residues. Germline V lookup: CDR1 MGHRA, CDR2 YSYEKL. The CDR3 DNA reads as TGCGCCAGCAGCCAAGTCTGGTTGCCCAGTCGCCTAGCGCCGACCTACGAGCAGTACTTC. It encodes CASSQVWLPSRLAPTYEQYF.

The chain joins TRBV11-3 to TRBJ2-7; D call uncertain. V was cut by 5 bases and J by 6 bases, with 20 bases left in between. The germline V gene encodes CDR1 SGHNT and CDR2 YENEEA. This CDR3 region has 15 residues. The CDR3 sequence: CASSQDVSFLFEQYF. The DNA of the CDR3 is TGTGCCAGCAGCCAGGATGTCAGTTTCCTATTCGAGCAGTACTTC.

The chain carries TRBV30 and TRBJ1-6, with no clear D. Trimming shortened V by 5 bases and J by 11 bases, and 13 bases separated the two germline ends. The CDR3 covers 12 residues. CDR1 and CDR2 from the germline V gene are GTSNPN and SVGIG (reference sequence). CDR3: CAWALQGPPLHF. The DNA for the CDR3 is TGTGCCTGGGCTCTACAAGGCCCACCCCTCCACTTT.

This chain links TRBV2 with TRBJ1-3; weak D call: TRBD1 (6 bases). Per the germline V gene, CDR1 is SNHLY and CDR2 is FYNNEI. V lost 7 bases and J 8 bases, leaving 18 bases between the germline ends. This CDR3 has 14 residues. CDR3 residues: CASKGGVGRHTIYF. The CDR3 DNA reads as TGTGCCAGCAAAGGGGGAGTTGGTCGTCACACCATATATTTT.

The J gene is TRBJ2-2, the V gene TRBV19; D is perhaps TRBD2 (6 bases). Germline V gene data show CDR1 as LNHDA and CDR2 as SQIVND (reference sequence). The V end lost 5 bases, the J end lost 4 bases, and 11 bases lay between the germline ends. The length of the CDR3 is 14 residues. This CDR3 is CASSGGYSTGELFF. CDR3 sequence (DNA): TGTGCCAGTAGTGGGGGGTATAGCACCGGGGAGCTGTTTTTT.

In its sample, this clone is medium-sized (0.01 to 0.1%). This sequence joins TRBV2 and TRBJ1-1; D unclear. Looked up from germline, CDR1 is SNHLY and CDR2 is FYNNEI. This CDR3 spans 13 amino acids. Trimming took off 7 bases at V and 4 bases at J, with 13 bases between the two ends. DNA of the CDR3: TGTGCCAGCACAGTAGGGCGGGGCACTGAAGCTTTCTTT. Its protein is CASTVGRGTEAFF.

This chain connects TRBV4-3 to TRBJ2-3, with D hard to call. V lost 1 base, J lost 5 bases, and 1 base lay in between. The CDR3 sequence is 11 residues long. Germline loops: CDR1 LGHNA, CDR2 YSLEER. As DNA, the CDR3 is TGCGCCAGCAGCCAAGGAGATACGCAGTATTTT. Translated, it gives CASSQGDTQYF.

DNA for the CDR3: TGCGCCAGCAGCCAATTGAACACTGAAGCTTTCTTT. This encodes CASSQLNTEAFF. V gene TRBV4-1 combines with J gene TRBJ1-1, with unresolved D. The CDR3 totals 12 residues. V was cut by 2 bases and J by 0 bases, with 1 base left in between. Germline V gives CDR1 MGHRA, CDR2 YSYEKL.

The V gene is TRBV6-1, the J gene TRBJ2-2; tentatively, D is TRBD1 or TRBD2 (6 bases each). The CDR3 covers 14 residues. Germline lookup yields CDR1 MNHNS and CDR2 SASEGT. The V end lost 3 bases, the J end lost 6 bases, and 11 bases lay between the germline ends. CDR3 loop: CASSDDRRAGELFF. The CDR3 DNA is TGTGCCAGCAGTGATGACAGGAGGGCCGGGGAGCTGTTTTTT.

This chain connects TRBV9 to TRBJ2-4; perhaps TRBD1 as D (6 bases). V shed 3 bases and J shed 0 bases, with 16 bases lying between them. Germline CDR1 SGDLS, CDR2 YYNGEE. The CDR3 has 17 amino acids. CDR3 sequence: CASSGPGQSIAKNIQYF. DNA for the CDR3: TGTGCCAGCAGCGGCCCGGGACAAAGTATAGCCAAAAACATTCAGTACTTC.